This T cell receptor beta chain was identified in a study of cytomegalovirus exposure and HLA in healthy donors (dated by TCRdb to 2017 to 2019). Some background on the complete study: In an earlier analysis of 587 of the donors, 276 Gb of sequence data and 117 million unique TCR beta sequences from roughly 180 million T cells were reported. Of the roughly 400 genotyped donors, about 80% fell in the genetic ancestry cluster associated with self-reported Caucasian donors. All discovery cohort repertoires had been generated on a single sequencing platform. In an earlier analysis of 500 to 650 of the donors, high-throughput TCR beta sequencing was used to judge whether each TCR beta V gene segment behaved as functional or pseudogenic. Among some 400 genotyped donors of the cohort, an average of roughly 230,000 unique TCR beta nucleotide sequences was sequenced per donor, of which roughly 18% were non-productive. A later genetic analysis used genome-wide SNP genotypes for about 65% of the 666 donors, treating that subset as a discovery cohort. Both class I and class II loci were covered by HLA typing, at four-digit resolution. Using immunosequencing, the study profiled T cell repertoires from 500 to 800 subjects and related those repertoires to cytomegalovirus serostatus. Besides the first cohort of 666 subjects, a separate validation cohort made up of roughly 120 different subjects was used. Four or five DR-DQ haplotypes were handled as single units for association and clustering because linkage in the cohort was strong. The aim of the study was to test whether cataloging public T cell receptors could identify signatures of past pathogen exposure. In the later analysis, no new phenotypic data were used to find candidate immune exposures; instead, reliance was placed on TCR beta sequences and their occurrence across donors. Donor age, sex, ethnicity and CMV serostatus were compiled together with the repertoire data. A later analysis re-examined previously published TCR beta repertoires from roughly 650 donors and added high-resolution HLA genotyping to investigate patterns of TCR occurrence. An early release covering 500 to 750 HLA-typed donors comprised approximately 300 gigabases of sequencing data and 85 million to 100 million unique TCR sequences. The number of typed donors differed by locus: roughly 620-630 for A, B, C, DRB1 and DQB1; some 540 for DQA1; about 600 for DPA1; and some 430 for DPB1. The study combined high-throughput TCR immunosequencing, statistical association of individual TCRs with disease status, and machine learning to predict cytomegalovirus infection status. Results the study describes overall, beyond this receptor: It was suggested by the authors that the approach could potentially be generalized to other disease states and immunological phenotypes. In vitro tests confirmed that a few of the cytomegalovirus-associated TCR beta chains recognize cytomegalovirus antigens. Most CMV-associated TCR beta chains appeared to be HLA-restricted in a later analysis, and the HLA associations seemed to be driven largely by CMV exposure. In a later analysis, several top co-occurrence clusters were reported to appear linked to parvovirus B19, influenza, CMV and Epstein-Barr virus. Correlated functional status among segregating V segments might be attributable to linkage disequilibrium, but an unknown experimental factor could not be ruled out. The earlier analysis of almost 600 of the donors excluded 15 to 20 rarely observed V segments, including chromosome 9 orphons, because counts were too low. In a later genetic analysis, a missense DCLRE1C variant was associated with V-gene and J-gene trimming of TCR beta chains, and the association was replicated in an independent cohort. In a later analysis, TCR association rates were found to vary across HLA loci, with the most associated TCRs seen for DRB1 alleles and the fewest for HLA-C alleles. The cohort was sequenced for TCR beta chains only, and without alpha or paired-chain data the features that could be detected were limited. Sequencing depth was assumed to be roughly uniform across donors in the presence/absence analyses, though that assumption may not hold. In a later genetic analysis, fewer N-insertions in productive TCRs were reported among donors in an Asian-associated ancestry cluster than the roughly 700-donor mean. While some public TCRs were present in many individuals, most TCR sequences turned up only very rarely across donors. Because some donors lacked HLA typing at each locus, the association tests relied only on the typed subset. In an earlier analysis of approximately 590 of the donors, most TCR beta V segments appeared in productive rearrangements about 90% or about 30% of the time, broadly matching IMGT annotations. Strong co-occurrence of HLA alleles, especially DR and DQ, made assigning TCR associations to individual alleles difficult. A group of highly shared sequence variants was considered likely to be a technical artifact of the sequencing pipeline. The classifier was reported to diagnose cytomegalovirus status with high specificity and sensitivity in both the original cohort and the validation cohort. A later analysis found that HLA-associated TCR beta chains were more clonally expanded and had lower generation probabilities than equally common non-associated chains. A total of roughly 160 TCR beta chains were listed by the study as associated with cytomegalovirus. Specific HLA alleles were associated with more than 15,000 TCR beta sequences at a false discovery rate of 0.05 in a later analysis. A further reported finding was that TCR beta sequences accurately predicted the HLA-A and HLA-B alleles for most subjects in the first cohort. For the cohort, immune exposure information was limited to CMV serostatus. Because the 87-base-pair reads could not distinguish some IMGT-functional V segments, including TRBV6-2 and TRBV6-3, those segments were excluded.

The library was prepared using the immunoSEQ multiplex PCR assay. A mixture of 60 forward primers for TCR Vbeta segments and 13 reverse primers for TCR Jbeta segments was used in the multiplex PCR. The CDR3 region of rearranged TCR beta genes was amplified from genomic DNA by a multiplex PCR assay. On the Illumina HiSeq System, the amplified TCR beta libraries were sequenced as 87-base-pair reads. Per the source publication's procedure: In a later analysis, tens of millions of unique TCR beta chains were counted across the 500 to 850 repertoires, and roughly 11 million of these chains were shared by at least two donors. A nearest-neighbor algorithm error-corrected the raw reads and collapsed the reads into unique sequences, merging closely related sequences to remove PCR and sequencing errors. To assign V, D and J gene segments, CDR3 sequences were aligned to IMGT reference sequences. Each retained sequence needed at least a six-nucleotide match to both a V gene segment and a J gene segment. Rearrangements were classified as productive when the CDR3 lacked stop codons and remained in frame with V and J, and all other rearrangements were classified as non-productive. Following IMGT convention, CDR3 was defined as the stretch from the second conserved V-encoded cysteine to the conserved J-encoded phenylalanine. The earlier analysis of fewer than 700 of the donors excluded sequences that lacked an unambiguous match to a single V gene segment. In an earlier analysis of several hundred of the donors, V segments were called functional above 56.7% productive rearrangements and were called segregating when the between-donor standard deviation exceeded 5%. A statistical classification framework was built to diagnose cytomegalovirus status from the catalog of TCR beta chain sequences. In a later analysis, V and J genes were assigned by comparing TCR nucleotide sequences against IMGT/GENE-DB human TR gene sequences. In a later analysis, CDR3 sequences and most-parsimonious VDJ recombination scenarios were assigned using the TCRdist pipeline. A later analysis defined each TCR beta chain by its CDR3 amino acid sequence plus V-gene family, and excluded reads lacking a unique V-gene family. To address suspected cross-contamination and a sequencing artifact, a later analysis removed 592 highly shared, low-generation-probability nucleotide sequences. In a later analysis, a clonal expansion index for each public chain was calculated from normalized within-repertoire ranks of inferred template counts. Generation probabilities in a later analysis came from a VDJ recombination model fitted to out-of-frame rearrangements, and those results were checked against IGoR. In a later analysis, TCR-TCR, TCR-HLA and TCR-CMV co-occurrence was scored with hypergeometric tests, and a repertoire-size bias correction was applied to TCR pairs. In a later analysis, false discovery rates were estimated by permuting HLA or CMV assignments 20 times. In a later analysis, co-occurring TCRs were grouped with DBSCAN, and TCRdist sequence similarity was added when clustering was performed within HLA-allele-positive subsets. Repertoires with fewer than 30,000 or more than 120,000 public chains were left out of co-occurrence clustering, as were five repertoires with anomalous nucleotide sharing. TCRdb's version of the immuneACCESS table is confined to in-frame rearrangements and falls short of the full clone set. An unresolved V gene accounts for under half of the shortfall where checked; the remainder is of unknown origin. V and J calls and clone size are those listed in that table; D and trimming were worked out from the DNA. The sample table lists over 110,000 clones, roughly three quarters of them with a count of one. The ten top clones hold under 3% of the sample.

The cohort consisted of 666 healthy bone marrow donors. All cohort members were sampled while nominally healthy, although unrecorded immune exposures were likely present. The donor tested CMV seronegative and was one of the 352 seronegative cohort members. Every donor gave a peripheral blood sample, and the peripheral blood mononuclear cells from that sample were used for TCR beta sequencing. The Qiagen DNeasy Blood Extraction Kit was used to extract genomic DNA from the blood cell samples. About this clone itself: The target of this receptor is not known. It has no much larger one-base neighbor in the sample; base qualities were not kept.

Sequences SEHNR (CDR1) and FQNEAQ (CDR2) are obtained from the germline V gene (reference sequence). The V end gives up 1 base and the J end 8 bases, leaving 7 bases in the junction not matched to a gene. The CDR3 covers 15 residues, taking in both the cysteine and the phenylalanine. Only the CDR3 DNA stays, 45 bases, in frame from base 1. This sequence originates from a female donor in good health and CMV-seronegative. Rearrangement joined TRBV7-9 to TRBJ1-2; 10 bases in the middle match TRBD1. What was sequenced was PBMCs. CDR3 region: CASSLEGTGVKGYTF. The DNA is as follows: TGTGCCAGCAGCTTAGAGGGGACAGGGGTAAAAGGCTACACCTTC.